This T cell receptor beta chain is drawn from a study of T-cell memory formation after mild COVID-19. Study results and limitations: The second-wave clones peaking on day 37 were not confirmed as SARS-CoV-2-specific. The main location of contracting CD4+ clones was CM and EM, and that of contracting CD8+ clones was EMRA. Memory sampled before infection contained some responding clones, suggesting cross-reactive memory joined.

TCRdb called the 5' RACE reads again in MiXCR, with one record for every CDR3 protein. The sample has 29,000 or so distinct CDR3 sequences; roughly an eighth are singletons. V was shortened by 0 bases and J by 7 bases, with 6 bases between the two germline ends. The CDR3 is made up of 12 amino acids. Germline values: CDR1 SGHTA, CDR2 FQGNSA. Many counts were recorded for this clonotype. What it binds is not known. This sequence joins TRBV7-2 and TRBJ1-2, with a weak D call TRBD1 (5 bases). This TCR derives from an adult woman who had mild COVID-19 (a few samples of this study predate the infection). Cell type and time point are not known. Sequencing used PBMCs or a T cell subset sorted from them (not recorded which). The CDR3 spells CASSLAGVGYTF. CDR3 DNA: TGTGCCAGCAGCTTAGCGGGGGTTGGCTACACCTTC.